A single sample gave rise to the 24 T cell receptor beta chains below, sequenced in a study of CD8 T cells in Susac syndrome. RNA amounts of about 0.5 to 1 ug underwent reverse transcription with random hexamers. TCRdb used MiXCR to reprocess the immunoSEQ multiplex PCR reads, holding one entry per CDR3 protein. Of 90,000 to 150,000 distinct CDR3 sequences in the sample, less than 95% are singletons; the top ten hold approximately 0.13%. Sequenced sample: CD8+ T cells from PBMCs. These receptors came from a human donor in good health.

The chain is built from TRBV6-5 and TRBJ2-7; 9 positions agree with TRBD1. The CDR3 extends over 15 amino acids. Trimming removed 6 bases from V and 7 bases from J; junction bases left unmatched: 13. The germline CDR1 and CDR2 sequences are MNHEY and SVGAGI. In nucleotides, the CDR3 is TGTGCCAGCAGACAGGGGACAGGGAACTCGCGGGAGCAGTACTTC. It specifies CASRQGTGNSREQYF.

V and J are TRBV12-3 or TRBV12-4 and TRBJ1-2; D ambiguous. CDR3 length equals 14 residues. Trimming removed 2 bases from V and 4 bases from J, with 11 bases in between. The CDR3 protein is CASSLQPGSYGYTF. The CDR3 nucleotides read TGTGCCAGCAGTTTACAGCCCGGATCCTATGGCTACACCTTC.

V usage is TRBV12-3 or TRBV12-4 and J usage is TRBJ2-3; D might be TRBD2 (5 bases). Trimming removed 2 bases at V and 4 bases at J, with 7 bases between. The CDR3 contains 13 residues. CDR3 amino acids: CASSLLAPDTQYF. The CDR3 nucleotides are TGTGCCAGCAGTTTACTAGCACCAGATACGCAGTATTTT.

The genes are TRBV19 and TRBJ1-1; unclear D gene. Trimming cost V 6 bases and J 2 bases, with 10 bases left between them. The germline gives CDR1 LNHDA, CDR2 SQIVND (reference sequence). The CDR3 covers 13 residues. The CDR3 here is CASSHKTNTEAFF. Written as DNA, the CDR3 is TGTGCCAGTAGCCACAAGACAAACACTGAAGCTTTCTTT.

This clonotype was observed a few times. V and J are TRBV20-1 and TRBJ2-3, with D hard to call. This CDR3 has 15 amino acids. Looked up from germline, CDR1 is DFQATT and CDR2 is SNEGSKA (reference sequence). V was cut by 5 bases and J by 0 bases, with 15 bases left in between. The CDR3 nucleotides read TGCAGTGCTTTTCCCCTTGACCCTAGCACAGATACGCAGTATTTT. Amino acid sequence: CSAFPLDPSTDTQYF.

The chain has TRBV6-5 and TRBJ1-2, with TRBD1 matching 8 bases. This CDR3 comprises 14 residues. Germline V gene data show CDR1 as MNHEY and CDR2 as SVGAGI. V lost 6 bases to trimming and J lost 4 bases; unmatched junction nucleotides: 7. The DNA of the CDR3 is TGTGCCAGCAGCGGGACAGGTTTCGGCTATGGCTACACCTTC. As protein: CASSGTGFGYGYTF.

The chain combines TRBV19 with TRBJ2-2; 9 bases are a match to TRBD1. Trimming removed 7 bases from V and 4 bases from J; junction bases left unmatched: 10. This CDR3 comprises 16 residues. Looked up from germline, CDR1 is LNHDA and CDR2 is SQIVND (reference sequence). The CDR3 sequence: CASILNRGRGTGELFF. CDR3 DNA sequence: TGTGCCAGTATTCTCAACAGGGGGCGCGGCACCGGGGAGCTGTTTTTT. The full variable domain, rest sourced from reference TRBV19 and TRBJ2-2, is DGGITQSPKYLFRKEGQNVTLSCEQNLNHDAMYWYRQDPGQGLRLIYYSQIVNDFQKGDIAEGYSVSREKKESFPLTVTSAQKNPTAFYLCASILNRGRGTGELFFGEGSRLTVL.

V and J are TRBV6-2 or TRBV6-3 and TRBJ2-3; 10 bases match TRBD2. Trimming took 6 bases from V and 8 from J; bases not matched to a gene: 11. From germline, CDR1 is MNHEY and CDR2 SVGEGT. This CDR3 has 15 residues. CDR3 DNA sequence: TGTGCCAGCAGGGAGCGGGGGGGCCCGTCAGGTACGCAGTATTTT. Translating gives CASRERGGPSGTQYF.

CDR3 nucleotides: TGTGCCAGCAGTGATAACCCAGGACAGGGGAGCACTGAAGCTTTCTTT. Its protein is CASSDNPGQGSTEAFF. The V and J genes are TRBV2 and TRBJ1-1; 9 bases line up with TRBD1. Germline loops: CDR1 SNHLY, CDR2 FYNNEI. The CDR3 is made up of 16 amino acids. The ends lost 3 bases at V and 4 bases at J; junction bases unmatched: 9.

The V and J genes are TRBV7-9 and TRBJ1-4, with 7 nucleotides matching TRBD1. The CDR3 contains 15 residues. CDR1 and CDR2 (germline): SEHNR, FQNEAQ (reference sequence). J was trimmed by 8 bases and V by 5 bases; bases with no gene match: 11. CDR3 loop: CASSPTGYPSEKLFF. The CDR3 DNA is TGTGCCAGCAGCCCGACAGGGTATCCTTCCGAAAAACTGTTTTTT.

The J gene is TRBJ1-1, the V gene TRBV5-1; D uncertain. Between the trimmed V and J ends, which lost 5 bases and 6 bases, there was a span of 17 bases. Germline lookup yields CDR1 SGHRS and CDR2 YFSETQ. This CDR3 comprises 14 residues. The CDR3 protein is CASRSTIGGPEAFF. In DNA form, the CDR3 reads TGCGCCAGCAGGAGTACCATTGGAGGACCTGAAGCTTTCTTT.

J is TRBJ2-2 and V is TRBV9, with D perhaps given as TRBD1 or TRBD2 (5 bases each). Germline V gene sequence: CDR1 SGDLS, CDR2 YYNGEE. The CDR3 sequence is 18 residues long. Trimming cost V 3 bases and J 3 bases, with 21 bases left between them. CDR3 amino acids: CASSEQMDEVGDTGELFF. CDR3 in DNA: TGTGCCAGCAGCGAACAGATGGACGAGGTGGGGGACACCGGGGAGCTGTTTTTT.

This chain joins TRBV5-1 and TRBJ2-6, with 8 bases identical to TRBD1. The CDR3 runs to 17 residues. The V segment lost 2 bases and the J segment 0 bases; nucleotides outside the gene matches: 4. Germline-derived CDR1 and CDR2 are SGHRS and YFSETQ. The CDR3 spells CASSFGQGDSGANVLTF. DNA for the CDR3: TGCGCCAGCAGCTTCGGACAGGGCGACTCTGGGGCCAACGTCCTGACTTTC.

The chain carries TRBV7-9 and TRBJ2-3, with 7 bases aligning to TRBD1. The ends lost 5 bases at V and 2 bases at J; junction bases unmatched: 4. Germline loops: CDR1 SEHNR, CDR2 FQNEAQ (reference sequence). The CDR3 runs 14 residues. CDR3 in DNA: TGTGCCAGCAGCCCACAGGGGACCACAGATACGCAGTATTTT. Amino acid sequence: CASSPQGTTDTQYF.

The chain carries TRBV29-1 and TRBJ1-2; D not certain. The length of the CDR3 is 12 residues. Germline loops: CDR1 SQVTM, CDR2 ANQGSEA. With 2 bases removed from V and 4 bases from J, the gap between germline ends came to 8 bases. The CDR3 is CSVENLGYGYTF. The DNA of the CDR3 is TGCAGCGTTGAAAACCTAGGCTATGGCTACACCTTC.

The DNA for the CDR3 is TGCGCCAGCAATGCGGACAACAACTATGGCTACACCTTC. Translated: CASNADNNYGYTF. The chain has TRBV5-1 and TRBJ1-2; D might be TRBD1 (5 bases). The CDR3 consists of 13 residues. Deletions cut 6 bases from V and 2 bases from J, with 11 bases between. Germline V gene data show CDR1 as SGHRS and CDR2 as YFSETQ.

The rearrangement joins TRBV7-2 to TRBJ2-1; 9 positions match TRBD2. The CDR3 consists of 16 residues. Per the germline V gene, CDR1 is SGHTA and CDR2 is FQGNSA. V was clipped by 1 base and J by 5 bases; unmatched bases: 6. CDR3 coding DNA: TGTGCCAGCAGCTTAGACCGGTCTAGCGGGGACAATGAGCAGTTCTTC. Its protein product is CASSLDRSSGDNEQFF.

J is TRBJ2-7 and V is TRBV14; maybe TRBD1 (6 bases). CDR3 size: 13 residues. The V end lost 1 base, the J end lost 4 bases, and 8 bases lay between the germline ends. Germline CDR1 and CDR2: SGHDN and FVKESK. CDR3 DNA: TGTGCCAGCAGCCAAGTCACAGGGTACGAGCAGTACTTC. It translates to CASSQVTGYEQYF.

The rearrangement links TRBV7-9 to TRBJ2-5; D call uncertain. Trimming removed 1 base at V and 2 bases at J, with 8 bases between. The germline gives CDR1 SEHNR, CDR2 FQNEAQ (reference sequence). CDR3 size: 14 residues. The CDR3, as DNA: TGTGCCAGCAGCTTAGGACATCAACAAGAGACCCAGTACTTC. As protein: CASSLGHQQETQYF.

The chain is built from TRBV29-1 and TRBJ2-1; 14 positions agree with TRBD2. Germline CDR1 reads SQVTM; CDR2 reads ANQGSEA. The J segment lost 4 bases and the V segment lost 2 bases, leaving 10 bases of the junction unmatched. The CDR3 is made up of 18 amino acids. The CDR3 DNA is TGCAGCGTTGAAACGACTAGCGGGGGGGAATCTTCATACAATGAGCAGTTCTTC. It specifies CSVETTSGGESSYNEQFF.

This chain links TRBV10-3 with TRBJ2-7, with no clear D. Germline CDR1 reads ENHRY; CDR2 reads SYGVKD. Trimming took off 10 bases at V and 2 bases at J, with 9 bases between the two ends. This CDR3 has 11 residues. The CDR3 DNA reads as TGTGCCACCTTAAGCGCCTACGAGCAGTACTTC. This sequence encodes CATLSAYEQYF.

The rearrangement joins TRBV29-1 to TRBJ1-5; tentative D call: TRBD1 (6 bases). CDR1 is SQVTM and CDR2 is ANQGSEA in the germline V gene. The germline V and J ends were trimmed by 5 bases and 7 bases, with 18 bases remaining between them. The CDR3 has 14 residues. CDR3 protein: CSVSMWGAEQPQHF. For the CDR3, the DNA is TGCAGCGTTTCCATGTGGGGGGCTGAGCAGCCCCAGCATTTT.

V and J are TRBV5-1 and TRBJ1-2, with a tentative D call TRBD1 (5 bases). With 4 bases removed from V and 7 bases from J, the gap between germline ends came to 23 bases. The CDR3 consists of 16 residues. CDR1 and CDR2 (germline): SGHRS, YFSETQ. The CDR3 DNA sequence: TGCGCCAGCAGCCCTGGACACGGTCCGCGTGAGGGTGGCTACACCTTC. Encoded protein: CASSPGHGPREGGYTF.

The V and J genes are TRBV6-1 and TRBJ1-5, with D unclear. Germline V lookup: CDR1 MNHNS, CDR2 SASEGT. This CDR3 has 14 amino acids. With 3 bases removed from V and 5 bases from J, the gap between germline ends came to 11 bases. In DNA, the CDR3 is TGTGCCAGCAGTGACCACGGCAGTTATCAGCCCCAGCATTTT. Its protein product is CASSDHGSYQPQHF.